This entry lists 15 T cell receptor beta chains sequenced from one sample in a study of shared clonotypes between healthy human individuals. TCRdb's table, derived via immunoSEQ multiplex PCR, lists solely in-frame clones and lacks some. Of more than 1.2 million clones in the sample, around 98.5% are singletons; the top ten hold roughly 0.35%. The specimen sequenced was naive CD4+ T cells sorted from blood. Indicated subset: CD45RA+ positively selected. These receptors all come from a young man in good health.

The CDR3 DNA sequence: TGTGCCAGCAGTTGGCTTCGGCGGGAGGGGTCCTACGAGCAGTACTTC. As protein: CASSWLRREGSYEQYF. The chain uses TRBV27 and TRBJ2-7; 9 bases match TRBD2. The CDR3 length is 16 residues. In germline, CDR1 is MNHEY, CDR2 SMNVEV (reference sequence). The V segment lost 4 bases and the J segment 1 base; nucleotides outside the gene matches: 8.

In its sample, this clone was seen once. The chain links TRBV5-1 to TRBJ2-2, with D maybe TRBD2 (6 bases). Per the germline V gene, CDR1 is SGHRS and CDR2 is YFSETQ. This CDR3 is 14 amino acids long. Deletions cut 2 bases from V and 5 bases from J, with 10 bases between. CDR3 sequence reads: CASSFVRDTGELFF. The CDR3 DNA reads TGCGCCAGCAGCTTTGTGCGGGATACCGGGGAGCTGTTTTTT.

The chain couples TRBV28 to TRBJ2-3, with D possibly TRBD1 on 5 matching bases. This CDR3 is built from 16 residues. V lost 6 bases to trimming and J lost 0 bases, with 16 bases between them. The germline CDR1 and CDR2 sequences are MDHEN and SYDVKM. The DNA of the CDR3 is TGTGCCAGCAGCGACCTTGGGGCAGATAGCACAGATACGCAGTATTTT. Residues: CASSDLGADSTDTQYF.

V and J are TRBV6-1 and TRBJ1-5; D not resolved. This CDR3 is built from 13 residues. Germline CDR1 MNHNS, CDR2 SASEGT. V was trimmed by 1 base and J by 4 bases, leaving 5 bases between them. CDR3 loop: CASSEERNQPQHF. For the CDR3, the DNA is TGTGCCAGCAGTGAAGAGAGGAATCAGCCCCAGCATTTT.

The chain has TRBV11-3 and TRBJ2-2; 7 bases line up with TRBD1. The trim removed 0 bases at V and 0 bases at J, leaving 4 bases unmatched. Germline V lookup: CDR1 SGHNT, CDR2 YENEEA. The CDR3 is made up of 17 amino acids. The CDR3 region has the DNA TGTGCCAGCAGCTTAGACTCCGGGACAGCGAACACCGGGGAGCTGTTTTTT. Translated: CASSLDSGTANTGELFF.

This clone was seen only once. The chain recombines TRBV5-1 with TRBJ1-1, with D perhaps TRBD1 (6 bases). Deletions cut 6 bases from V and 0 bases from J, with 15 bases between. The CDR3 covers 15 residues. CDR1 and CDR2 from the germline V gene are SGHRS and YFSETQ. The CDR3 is CASMIGGGLNTEAFF. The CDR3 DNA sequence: TGCGCCAGCATGATTGGGGGCGGTTTGAACACTGAAGCTTTCTTT.

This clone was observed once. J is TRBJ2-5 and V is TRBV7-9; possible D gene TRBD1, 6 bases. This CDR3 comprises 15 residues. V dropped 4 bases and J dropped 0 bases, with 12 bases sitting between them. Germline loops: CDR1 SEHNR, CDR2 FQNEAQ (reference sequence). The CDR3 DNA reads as TGTGCCAGCAGCTCCTATAGGACAGACCAAGAGACCCAGTACTTC. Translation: CASSSYRTDQETQYF. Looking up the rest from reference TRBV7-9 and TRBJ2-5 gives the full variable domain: DTGVSQNPRHKITKRGQNVTFRCDPISEHNRLYWYRQTLGQGPEFLTYFQNEAQLEKSRLLSDRFSAERPKGSFSTLEIQRTEQGDSAMYLCASSSYRTDQETQYFGPGTRLLVL.

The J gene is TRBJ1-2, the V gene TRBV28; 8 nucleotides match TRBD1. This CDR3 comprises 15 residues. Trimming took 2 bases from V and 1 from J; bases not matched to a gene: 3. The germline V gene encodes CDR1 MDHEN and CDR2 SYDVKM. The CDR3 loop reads CASSLAGQGNYGYTF. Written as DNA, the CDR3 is TGTGCCAGCAGTTTAGCCGGACAGGGTAACTATGGCTACACCTTC.

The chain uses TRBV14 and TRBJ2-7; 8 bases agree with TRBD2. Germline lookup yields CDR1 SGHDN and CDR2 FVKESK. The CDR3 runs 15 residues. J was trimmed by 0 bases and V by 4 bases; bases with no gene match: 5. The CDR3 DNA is TGTGCCAGCAGCCCATATACTAGCGGCTCCTACGAGCAGTACTTC. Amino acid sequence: CASSPYTSGSYEQYF.

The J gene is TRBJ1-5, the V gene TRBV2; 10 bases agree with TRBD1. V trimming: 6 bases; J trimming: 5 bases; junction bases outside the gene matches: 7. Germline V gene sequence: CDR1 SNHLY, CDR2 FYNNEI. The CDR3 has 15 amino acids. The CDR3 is CASSLGQGGYQPQHF. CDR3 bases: TGTGCCAGCAGCCTTGGACAGGGGGGGTATCAGCCCCAGCATTTT.

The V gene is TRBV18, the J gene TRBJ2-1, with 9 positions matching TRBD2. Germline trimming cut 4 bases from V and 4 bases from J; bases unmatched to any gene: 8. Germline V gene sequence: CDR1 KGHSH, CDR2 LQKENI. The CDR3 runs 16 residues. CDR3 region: CASSLRASGKYNEQFF. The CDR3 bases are TGTGCCAGCTCACTCCGTGCTAGCGGGAAGTACAATGAGCAGTTCTTC.

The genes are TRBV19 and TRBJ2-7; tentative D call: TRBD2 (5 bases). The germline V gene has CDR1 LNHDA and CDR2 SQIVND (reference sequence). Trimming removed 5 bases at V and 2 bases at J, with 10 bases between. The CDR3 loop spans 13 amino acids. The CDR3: CASSSAGTYEQYF. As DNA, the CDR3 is TGTGCCAGTAGTTCCGCGGGCACCTACGAGCAGTACTTC. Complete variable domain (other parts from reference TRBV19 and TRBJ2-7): DGGITQSPKYLFRKEGQNVTLSCEQNLNHDAMYWYRQDPGQGLRLIYYSQIVNDFQKGDIAEGYSVSREKKESFPLTVTSAQKNPTAFYLCASSSAGTYEQYFGPGTRLTVT.

The CDR3 sequence: CASSSGQFYGYTF. The DNA of the CDR3 is TGTGCCAGCAGTTCAGGACAGTTCTATGGCTACACCTTC. The V call is TRBV27, the J call TRBJ1-2; possible D gene TRBD1, 6 bases. Germline CDR1 and CDR2: MNHEY and SMNVEV (reference sequence). V gave up 4 bases and J gave up 4 bases, with 10 bases separating them. The CDR3 runs to 13 residues.

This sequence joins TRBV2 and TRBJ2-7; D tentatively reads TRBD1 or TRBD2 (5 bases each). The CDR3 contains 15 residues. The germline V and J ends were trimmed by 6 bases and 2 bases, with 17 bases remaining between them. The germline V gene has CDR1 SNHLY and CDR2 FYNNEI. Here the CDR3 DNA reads TGTGCCAGCAGCGACAGACGGGGTGCGGCCTACGAGCAGTACTTC. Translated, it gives CASSDRRGAAYEQYF.

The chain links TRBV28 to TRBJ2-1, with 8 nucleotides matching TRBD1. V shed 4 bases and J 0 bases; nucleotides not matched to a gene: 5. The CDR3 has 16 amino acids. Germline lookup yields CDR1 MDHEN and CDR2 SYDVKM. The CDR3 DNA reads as TGTGCCAGCAGTTGGGGGGACAGGAGCTCCTACAATGAGCAGTTCTTC. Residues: CASSWGDRSSYNEQFF.